The subject of this entry is one TCR beta chain. This record comes from a study of cytomegalovirus exposure and HLA in healthy donors. Study information: Early released data had roughly 81 million unique TCRs, all coming from HLA-typed donors.

Primers included in the PCR were 60 Vbeta and 13 Jbeta primers. The method was immunoSEQ multiplex PCR; TCRdb's version includes in-frame clones alone and lacks a portion of them. Among some 180,000 clones, approximately 70% were seen once, and the ten largest hold approximately 5.4%. This CDR3 has 14 amino acids. Germline values: CDR1 SEHNR, CDR2 FQNEAQ (reference sequence). Trimming took off 5 bases at V and 10 bases at J, with 15 bases between the two ends. The sequenced sample was PBMCs. The sequence was collected from a woman aged 18-35 years in good health and CMV-seropositive. The chain has TRBV7-9 and TRBJ1-6; tentatively, D is TRBD1 (5 bases). CDR3 in amino acids: CASSTLGEESPLHF. Written as DNA, the CDR3 is TGTGCCAGCAGCACCTTGGGGGAGGAATCACCCCTCCACTTT.